The 28 T cell receptor beta chains given below trace back to one sample, sequenced in a study of blood T cell repertoires in COVID-19. Sequenced by immunoSEQ multiplex PCR; TCRdb stores in-frame clones only, minus some. Here the sample spans roughly 63,000 clones, roughly 85% being singletons. Sequencing was carried out using peripheral blood. The receptor source for this set is a human donor in a cohort sampled during active COVID-19.

V and J are TRBV6-5 and TRBJ2-7; TRBD2 aligns across 7 bases. The CDR3 loop spans 15 amino acids. V gave up 4 bases and J gave up 1 base; unmatched junction bases: 7. The germline CDR1 and CDR2 sequences are MNHEY and SVGAGI. CDR3: CASSSAGVWSYEQYF. CDR3 bases: TGTGCCAGCAGTTCCGCGGGAGTGTGGTCCTACGAGCAGTACTTC.

The chain is built from TRBV5-8 and TRBJ1-1, with D hard to call. CDR3 size: 11 residues. V lost 2 bases and J 5 bases, leaving 4 bases between the germline ends. The germline V gene encodes CDR1 SGHTS and CDR2 YDEGEE. The CDR3, as DNA: TGTGCCAGCAGCTTTCGGACTGAAGCTTTCTTT. Protein: CASSFRTEAFF.

V and J are TRBV12-3 or TRBV12-4 and TRBJ2-2, with TRBD1 as a possible D gene (5 bases). The CDR3 totals 13 residues. Trimming took 2 bases from V and 7 from J, leaving 8 bases between them. The CDR3 DNA reads TGTGCCAGCAGTTTACTACAGGACGGGGAGCTGTTTTTT. It specifies CASSLLQDGELFF.

V and J are TRBV27 and TRBJ2-1; 13 bases match TRBD2. There are 17 residues in the CDR3. CDR1 MNHEY and CDR2 SMNVEV come from the germline V gene (reference sequence). Trimming cost V 3 bases and J 2 bases; bases outside gene matches: 4. CDR3 in amino acids: CASSFGTSGATYNEQFF. The CDR3, as DNA: TGTGCCAGCAGTTTCGGGACTAGCGGGGCTACCTACAATGAGCAGTTCTTC.

The chain carries TRBV11-2 and TRBJ2-7; D gene unclear. Trimming cost V 0 bases and J 3 bases, with 3 bases left between them. The CDR3 has 12 residues. Germline loops: CDR1 SGHAT, CDR2 FQNNGV. CDR3 region: CASSLDSYEQYF. The CDR3 region has the DNA TGTGCCAGCAGCTTAGACAGCTACGAGCAGTACTTC.

The chain carries TRBV5-1 and TRBJ2-1, with D unresolved. Trimming pared 1 base from V and 4 bases from J, leaving 6 bases between. CDR3 length: 13 amino acids. Germline V lookup: CDR1 SGHRS, CDR2 YFSETQ. CDR3 sequence reads: CASSLPGYNEQFF. CDR3 DNA: TGCGCCAGCAGCTTGCCCGGTTACAATGAGCAGTTCTTC.

This sequence joins TRBV9 and TRBJ2-2; 8 nucleotides align to TRBD1. The length of the CDR3 is 15 residues. Germline loops: CDR1 SGDLS, CDR2 YYNGEE. Germline trimming cut 4 bases from V and 1 base from J; bases unmatched to any gene: 3. CDR3 protein: CASSPGTGNTGELFF. The CDR3 DNA follows: TGTGCCAGCAGCCCTGGGACAGGGAACACCGGGGAGCTGTTTTTT. The entire variable domain, with the rest obtained from reference TRBV9 and TRBJ2-2, is as follows: DSGVTQTPKHLITATGQRVTLRCSPRSGDLSVYWYQQSLDQGLQFLIQYYNGEERAKGNILERFSAQQFPDLHSELNLSSLELGDSALYFCASSPGTGNTGELFFGEGSRLTVL.

The V and J genes are TRBV7-8 and TRBJ2-6; D is possibly TRBD2 (5 bases). The CDR3 has 15 residues. Germline CDR1 and CDR2: SGHVS and FQNEAQ. With 5 bases removed from V and 1 base from J, the gap between germline ends came to 9 bases. As DNA, the CDR3 is TGTGCCAGCAGCCGCACTAGGTCTGGGGCCAACGTCCTGACTTTC. This sequence encodes CASSRTRSGANVLTF.

The table lists this clone with a few counts. CDR3 region: CSVATGSGDTQYF. CDR3 nucleotides: TGCAGCGTTGCGACAGGGTCAGGGGATACGCAGTATTTT. The chain couples TRBV29-1 to TRBJ2-3; 7 bases are shared with TRBD1. The CDR3 contains 13 residues. V trimming: 4 bases; J trimming: 6 bases; junction bases outside the gene matches: 7. Per the germline V gene, CDR1 is SQVTM and CDR2 is ANQGSEA.

The rearrangement joins TRBV2 to TRBJ1-1; 7 positions agree with TRBD1. The V gene end was trimmed by 2 bases and the J gene end by 1 base; junction bases not matched to a gene: 4. Per germline, CDR1 SNHLY and CDR2 FYNNEI. The CDR3 runs to 15 residues. The CDR3: CASSERGQPNTEAFF. Written as DNA, the CDR3 is TGTGCCAGCAGTGAAAGGGGACAGCCGAACACTGAAGCTTTCTTT.

V is TRBV5-5 and J is TRBJ1-2; D uncertain. Germline lookup yields CDR1 SGHKS and CDR2 YYEKEE (reference sequence). The CDR3 runs to 15 residues. V lost 2 bases and J lost 0, with 11 bases in between. As DNA, the CDR3 is TGTGCCAGCAGCTTTCAGGAGGCAACTAACTATGGCTACACCTTC. Protein: CASSFQEATNYGYTF.

The chain links TRBV19 to TRBJ2-1; 7 nucleotides line up with TRBD1. Looked up from germline, CDR1 is LNHDA and CDR2 is SQIVND (reference sequence). The CDR3 is 14 amino acids. With V trimmed by 5 bases and J by 7 bases, 8 bases remained unmatched. DNA for the CDR3: TGTGCCAGTAGTTCCCGCCGGGACAGTAATGAGCAGTTCTTC. Translated, it gives CASSSRRDSNEQFF.

This CDR3 reads CATSDLKGKQGKNSYNEQFF. Here the CDR3 DNA reads TGTGCCACCAGTGATTTAAAGGGCAAACAGGGCAAGAACTCCTACAATGAGCAGTTCTTC. The chain combines TRBV24-1 with TRBJ2-1; weak D call: TRBD1 (6 bases). Germline V gives CDR1 KGHDR, CDR2 SFDVKD. CDR3 length: 20 amino acids. Trimming took 1 base from V and 0 from J, leaving 21 bases between them.

This clone was detected a few times. V usage is TRBV19 and J usage is TRBJ2-1; 7 bases line up with TRBD2. The CDR3 consists of 14 residues. In germline, CDR1 is LNHDA, CDR2 SQIVND (reference sequence). V lost 1 base, J lost 10 bases, and 7 bases stayed unmatched. The CDR3 DNA is TGTGCCAGTAGTATAGGGCTAGCGGCAATCGAGCAGTTCTTC. It is translated as CASSIGLAAIEQFF.

This clone was seen a handful of times. The genes are TRBV4-2 and TRBJ2-1; D not certain. Germline V gene sequence: CDR1 LGHNA, CDR2 YNFKEQ. The CDR3 covers 14 residues. The V end was cut by 5 bases, the J end by 7 bases, with 15 bases between. This CDR3 is CASSKATPGNEQFF. For the CDR3, the DNA is TGTGCCAGCAGCAAAGCTACCCCCGGGAATGAGCAGTTCTTC.

This chain links TRBV10-3 with TRBJ2-7; D possibly corresponds to TRBD1 (6 bases). With 5 bases removed from V and 5 bases from J, the gap between germline ends came to 19 bases. CDR3 length: 15 amino acids. Germline loops: CDR1 ENHRY, CDR2 SYGVKD. CDR3 protein: CAISTAHAQGNEQYF. The CDR3 DNA is TGTGCCATCAGTACGGCCCATGCCCAGGGGAACGAGCAGTACTTC.

CDR3 amino acids: CASTLGGHRQPQHF. For the CDR3, the DNA is TGTGCCAGCACCCTCGGGGGTCATAGACAGCCCCAGCATTTT. V usage is TRBV6-6 and J usage is TRBJ1-5; D might be TRBD1 (5 bases). V gave up 7 bases and J gave up 7 bases, with 17 bases separating them. Germline-derived CDR1 and CDR2 are MNHNY and SVGAGI (reference sequence). This CDR3 contains 14 residues.

The chain recombines TRBV10-3 with TRBJ2-7; 8 positions match TRBD2. J gave up 3 bases and V 2 bases, and 15 bases lay outside the gene matches. The CDR3 spans 18 residues. Looked up from germline, CDR1 is ENHRY and CDR2 is SYGVKD. The CDR3 nucleotides read TGTGCCATCAGTGAGCCAACTAAGGGGCGGGAGGCTCACTACGAGCAGTACTTC. Its translation is CAISEPTKGREAHYEQYF.

The rearrangement joins TRBV7-2 to TRBJ2-5; 7 bases are shared with TRBD1. Germline loops: CDR1 SGHTA, CDR2 FQGNSA. The J segment lost 5 bases and the V segment lost 6 bases, leaving 9 bases of the junction unmatched. This CDR3 region has 14 residues. CDR3 DNA: TGTGCCAGCAGTATGGGACAGCCAGGGGAGACCCAGTACTTC. Protein product: CASSMGQPGETQYF.

CDR3 amino acids: CASSEASLAGHNEQFF. For the CDR3, the DNA is TGTGCCAGCAGTGAAGCGAGTCTAGCCGGCCACAATGAGCAGTTCTTC. The rearrangement links TRBV6-1 to TRBJ2-1; D perhaps matches TRBD2 (5 bases). There are 16 residues in the CDR3. Deletions cut 0 bases from V and 5 bases from J, with 14 bases between. Germline V gene data show CDR1 as MNHNS and CDR2 as SASEGT.

The chain joins TRBV9 to TRBJ2-7, with TRBD1 as a possible D gene (6 bases). The CDR3 runs 14 residues. The V end lost 4 bases, the J end lost 0 bases, and 11 bases lay between the germline ends. Germline values: CDR1 SGDLS, CDR2 YYNGEE. CDR3 in DNA: TGTGCCAGCAGCCGGACAGTCGGCTCCTACGAGCAGTACTTC. Translating gives CASSRTVGSYEQYF.

The chain is built from TRBV19 and TRBJ2-1, with 15 bases identical to TRBD2. CDR3 length: 15 amino acids. Unmatched junction bases numbered 7, after V lost 7 bases and J lost 9 bases. Germline V CDR1 and CDR2: LNHDA, SQIVND (reference sequence). In nucleotides, the CDR3 is TGTGCCAGTAATAGGGGACTAGCGGGAGGATCTGAGCAGTTCTTC. As protein: CASNRGLAGGSEQFF.

The chain recombines TRBV6-2 or TRBV6-3 with TRBJ2-7, with 7 bases aligning to TRBD1. Germline V lookup: CDR1 MNHEY, CDR2 SVGEGT. The CDR3 totals 13 residues. J was trimmed by 3 bases and V by 5 bases; bases with no gene match: 4. CDR3 in DNA: TGTGCCAGCAGTCGGGGACAGAACTACGAGCAGTACTTC. This sequence encodes CASSRGQNYEQYF.

The chain uses TRBV28 and TRBJ2-5; D is possibly TRBD1 (6 bases). Between the trimmed V and J ends, which lost 5 bases and 5 bases, there was a span of 21 bases. This CDR3 contains 16 residues. Germline CDR1 MDHEN, CDR2 SYDVKM. The CDR3 loop reads CASSLLAVGAAETQYF. CDR3 sequence (DNA): TGTGCCAGCAGTCTCCTCGCCGTGGGGGCAGCGGAGACCCAGTACTTC.

This clone came up once. This chain links TRBV3-1 (or the pseudogene TRBV3-2) with TRBJ2-5, with 11 bases that match TRBD2. The CDR3 runs to 15 residues. The trim removed 4 bases at V and 5 bases at J, leaving 6 bases unmatched. Germline V lookup: CDR1 LGHDT, CDR2 YNNKEL (reference sequence). The DNA for the CDR3 is TGTGCCAGCAGCCCTAGCGGGAGGCGGGGGGAGACCCAGTACTTC. Its protein is CASSPSGRRGETQYF.

The chain carries TRBV9 and TRBJ2-7; TRBD2 agrees at 10 bases. CDR1 is SGDLS and CDR2 is YYNGEE in the germline V gene. The CDR3 runs 15 residues. V gave up 0 bases and J gave up 6 bases; unmatched junction bases: 6. CDR3 bases: TGTGCCAGCAGCGTAGATCTAGCGGGAGCATCCGAGCAGTACTTC. The encoded protein is CASSVDLAGASEQYF. The whole variable domain, remainder taken from reference TRBV9 and TRBJ2-7, is DSGVTQTPKHLITATGQRVTLRCSPRSGDLSVYWYQQSLDQGLQFLIQYYNGEERAKGNILERFSAQQFPDLHSELNLSSLELGDSALYFCASSVDLAGASEQYFGPGTRLTVT.

The rearrangement links TRBV6-2 or TRBV6-3 to TRBJ2-2; 9 nucleotides agree with TRBD2. V lost 4 bases, J lost 2 bases, and 5 bases stayed unmatched. This CDR3 has 16 amino acids. The germline V gene encodes CDR1 MNHEY and CDR2 SVGEGT. CDR3 loop: CASSFRAGGNTGELFF. CDR3 DNA: TGTGCCAGCAGTTTTAGAGCGGGAGGCAACACCGGGGAGCTGTTTTTT.

The chain is built from TRBV6-1 and TRBJ1-1; 7 bases line up with TRBD1. CDR3 size: 14 residues. V lost 3 bases to trimming and J lost 6 bases; unmatched junction nucleotides: 7. Germline V gene sequence: CDR1 MNHNS, CDR2 SASEGT. The CDR3 region has the DNA TGTGCCAGCAGTGACCGACAGGGAAACGCTGAAGCTTTCTTT. This sequence encodes CASSDRQGNAEAFF.